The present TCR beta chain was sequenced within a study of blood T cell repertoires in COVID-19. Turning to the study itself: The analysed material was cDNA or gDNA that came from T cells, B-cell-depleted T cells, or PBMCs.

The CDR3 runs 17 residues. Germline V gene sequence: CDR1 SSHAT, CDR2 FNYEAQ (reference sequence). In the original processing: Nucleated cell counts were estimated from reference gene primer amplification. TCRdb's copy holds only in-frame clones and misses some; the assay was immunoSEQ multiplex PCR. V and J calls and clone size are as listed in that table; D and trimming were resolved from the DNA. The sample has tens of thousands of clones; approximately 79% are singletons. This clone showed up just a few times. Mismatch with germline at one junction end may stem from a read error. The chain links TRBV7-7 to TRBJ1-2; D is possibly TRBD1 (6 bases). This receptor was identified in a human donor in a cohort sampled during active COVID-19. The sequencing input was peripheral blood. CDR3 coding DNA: TGTGCTAGCAGCTTAACAGGGCTCGCGGATCTTCTTTATGGCTACACCTTC. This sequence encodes CASSLTGLADLLYGYTF.